The 14 T cell receptor beta chains below were found in one sample sequenced in a study of T-cell reconstitution after alpha-beta-depleted transplantation in children. Preparing the TCRbeta library involved the use of unique molecular identifiers. In TCRdb, the PCR reads were re-called with MiXCR into one record per CDR3 protein. This table holds 450,000 to 600,000 distinct CDR3 sequences, approximately 16% found once. This sample comprised PBMCs from the stem cell graft donor, obtained from the stem cell graft. These receptor sequences come from a human donor who donated a stem cell graft to a child with acute lymphoblastic leukemia.

This clonotype turned up a few times. This chain connects TRBV4-2 to TRBJ2-7; possible D gene TRBD2, 9 bases. Trimming pared 4 bases from V and 5 bases from J, leaving 27 bases between. CDR1 is LGHNA, CDR2 YNFKEQ, per germline. The CDR3 has 18 residues. For the CDR3, the DNA is TGTGCCAGCAGCCGGGACAGGTTGATTAGCGGGAGCCCCCACGAGCAGTACTTC. Translation gives CASSRDRLISGSPHEQYF.

This clonotype was seen only a few times. J is TRBJ2-3 and V is TRBV27; TRBD1 matches at 7 bases. There are 13 residues in the CDR3. The V gene end was trimmed by 11 bases and the J gene end by 2 bases; junction bases not matched to a gene: 7. Germline CDR1 and CDR2: MNHEY and SMNVEV (reference sequence). CDR3 bases: TGTGCCTCAGAGGGGGCGCACACAGATACGCAGTATTTT. Translation gives CASEGAHTDTQYF.

This clonotype turned up a few times. The J gene is TRBJ2-1, the V gene TRBV9, with D tentatively TRBD1 (6 bases). Germline V gene data show CDR1 as SGDLS and CDR2 as YYNGEE. This CDR3 has 14 residues. Trimming shortened V by 3 bases and J by 8 bases, and 15 bases separated the two germline ends. CDR3: CASSAGTPDDEQFF. The CDR3 bases are TGTGCCAGCAGCGCCGGGACACCGGACGATGAGCAGTTCTTC.

This chain uses TRBV5-5 with TRBJ2-1; D is possibly TRBD2 (6 bases). This CDR3 has 15 residues. Deletions cut 1 base from V and 4 bases from J, with 12 bases between. CDR1 is SGHKS, CDR2 YYEKEE, per germline (reference sequence). CDR3 sequence (DNA): TGTGCCAGCAGCTTGCGGGGGACTTCATACAATGAGCAGTTCTTC. This gives the protein CASSLRGTSYNEQFF.

This rearrangement joins TRBV10-3 to TRBJ2-5; TRBD2 agrees at 7 bases. The junction had 17 bases not matched to a gene; V was cut back by 4 bases and J by 9 bases. Germline V lookup: CDR1 ENHRY, CDR2 SYGVKD. The length of the CDR3 is 16 residues. The CDR3 spells CAISGIEVNDRGAQYF. DNA for the CDR3: TGTGCCATCAGTGGTATCGAGGTTAATGACCGGGGGGCCCAGTACTTC.

This clonotype was recorded once. V usage is TRBV29-1 and J usage is TRBJ2-1; maybe TRBD1 (5 bases). Trimming took 6 bases from V and 5 from J, leaving 14 bases between them. This CDR3 has 13 residues. Germline assignment: CDR1 SQVTM and CDR2 ANQGSEA. CDR3 in amino acids: CSVDRKADNEQFF. In nucleotides, the CDR3 is TGCAGCGTAGACAGAAAGGCGGACAATGAGCAGTTCTTC.

A few counts support this clonotype. The chain carries TRBV29-1 and TRBJ1-1, with D hard to call. V lost 7 bases to trimming and J lost 0 bases, with 9 bases between them. This CDR3 spans 12 amino acids. Germline loops: CDR1 SQVTM, CDR2 ANQGSEA. CDR3 residues: CSGRQMNTEAFF. CDR3 in DNA: TGCAGCGGGAGGCAGATGAACACTGAAGCTTTCTTT. The complete variable domain, with remaining parts taken from reference TRBV29-1 and TRBJ1-1, reads SAVISQKPSRDICQRGTSLTIQCQVDSQVTMMFWYRQQPGQSLTLIATANQGSEATYESGFVIDKFPISRPNLTFSTLTVSNMSPEDSSIYLCSGRQMNTEAFFGQGTRLTVV.

The rearrangement uses TRBV4-1 and TRBJ2-6; D is unclear. V was pared by 8 bases and J by 2 bases, with 7 bases between. The germline CDR1 and CDR2 sequences are MGHRA and YSYEKL. This CDR3 has 13 residues. CDR3 in amino acids: CASHRPGANVLTF. For the CDR3, the DNA is TGCGCCAGCCATCGGCCTGGGGCCAACGTCCTGACTTTC.

The chain employs TRBV5-1 and TRBJ2-1; 8 nucleotides match TRBD2. The CDR3 covers 17 residues. Trimming at V came to 4 bases and at J to 9 bases, leaving 18 bases not matched to a gene. The germline V gene encodes CDR1 SGHRS and CDR2 YFSETQ. As DNA, the CDR3 is TGCGCCAGCAGCCCCCCATCTCCGGGACTAGGGATTCGTGAGCAGTTCTTC. This gives the protein CASSPPSPGLGIREQFF.

The V and J genes are TRBV29-1 and TRBJ2-5, with D unclear. This CDR3 contains 13 residues. The germline V gene encodes CDR1 SQVTM and CDR2 ANQGSEA. CDR3 bases: TGCAGTTATAGACCGGGCCACCAAGAGACCCAGTACTTC. This sequence encodes CSYRPGHQETQYF.

The chain combines TRBV7-8 with TRBJ2-4; D remains ambiguous. This CDR3 comprises 19 residues. The ends were cut back, 4 bases at V and 1 base at J, with 23 bases in the middle. From germline, CDR1 is SGHVS and CDR2 FQNEAQ. The CDR3 nucleotides read TGTGCCAGCAGCTCCTCCCTTCGAACCTCGATTCGGGCCAAAAACATTCAGTACTTC. It encodes CASSSSLRTSIRAKNIQYF.

The chain links TRBV7-8 to TRBJ1-3; a possible D gene is TRBD1 (6 bases). From germline, CDR1 is SGHVS and CDR2 FQNEAQ. Between the trimmed V and J ends, which lost 0 bases and 0 bases, there was a span of 9 bases. This CDR3 is 16 amino acids long. The CDR3 spells CASSLARGPSGNTIYF. The CDR3 bases are TGTGCCAGCAGCTTAGCGCGGGGGCCCTCTGGAAACACCATATATTTT.

The V and J genes are TRBV7-2 and TRBJ2-7; the match to TRBD1 covers 9 bases. In germline, CDR1 is SGHTA, CDR2 FQGNSA. This CDR3 is 15 amino acids long. The J segment lost 0 bases and the V segment lost 5 bases, leaving 5 bases of the junction unmatched. The CDR3 here is CASSGDREPSYEQYF. The CDR3 region has the DNA TGTGCCAGCAGCGGGGACAGGGAGCCCTCCTACGAGCAGTACTTC.

This clonotype was found a few times. The CDR3 loop reads CASSELPGPTYEQYF. The CDR3 region has the DNA TGTGCCAGCAGTGAACTACCGGGTCCAACCTACGAGCAGTACTTC. V gene TRBV25-1 combines with J gene TRBJ2-7; D is undetermined. The germline CDR1 and CDR2 sequences are MGHDK and SYGVNS. The CDR3 has 15 residues. The V and J ends lost 2 bases and 2 bases respectively, with 13 bases between them.